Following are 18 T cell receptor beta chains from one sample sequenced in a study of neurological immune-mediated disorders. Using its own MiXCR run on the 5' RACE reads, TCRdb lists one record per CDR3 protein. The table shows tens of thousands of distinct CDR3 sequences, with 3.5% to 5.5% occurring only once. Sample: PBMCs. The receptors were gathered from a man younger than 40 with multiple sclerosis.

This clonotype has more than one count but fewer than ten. CDR3 in amino acids: CASSPGHLPYEQYV. The CDR3 bases are TGTGCCAGCAGTCCCGGACACCTGCCCTACGAGCAGTACGTC. This chain connects TRBV28 to TRBJ2-7; weak D call: TRBD1 (5 bases). V was trimmed by 5 bases and J by 2 bases, leaving 13 bases between them. This CDR3 comprises 14 residues. Per germline, CDR1 MDHEN and CDR2 SYDVKM.

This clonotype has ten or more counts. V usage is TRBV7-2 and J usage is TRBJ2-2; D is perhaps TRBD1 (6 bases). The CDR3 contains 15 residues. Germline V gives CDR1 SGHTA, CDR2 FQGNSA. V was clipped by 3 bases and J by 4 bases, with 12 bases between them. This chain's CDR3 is CASSLRQAFTGELFF. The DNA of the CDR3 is TGTGCCAGCAGCTTGAGACAGGCATTCACCGGGGAGCTGTTTTTT.

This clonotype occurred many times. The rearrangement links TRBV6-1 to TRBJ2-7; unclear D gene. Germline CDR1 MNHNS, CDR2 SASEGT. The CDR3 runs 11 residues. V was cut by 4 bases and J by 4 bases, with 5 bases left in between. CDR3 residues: CASSVMYEQYV. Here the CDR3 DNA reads TGTGCCAGCAGTGTAATGTACGAGCAGTACGTC.

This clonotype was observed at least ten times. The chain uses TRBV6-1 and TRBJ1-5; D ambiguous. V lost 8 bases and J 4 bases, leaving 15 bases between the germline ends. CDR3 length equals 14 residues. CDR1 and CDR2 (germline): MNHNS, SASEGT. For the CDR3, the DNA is TGTGCCAGCCTGGCGGCAGGCCCTAATCAGCCCCAGCATTTT. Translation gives CASLAAGPNQPQHF.

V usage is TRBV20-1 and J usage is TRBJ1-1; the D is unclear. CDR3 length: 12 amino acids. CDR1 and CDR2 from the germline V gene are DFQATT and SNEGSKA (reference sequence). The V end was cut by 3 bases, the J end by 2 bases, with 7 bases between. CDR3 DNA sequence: TGCAGTGCTAGCGTCGGAAACACTGAAGCTTTCTTT. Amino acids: CSASVGNTEAFF.

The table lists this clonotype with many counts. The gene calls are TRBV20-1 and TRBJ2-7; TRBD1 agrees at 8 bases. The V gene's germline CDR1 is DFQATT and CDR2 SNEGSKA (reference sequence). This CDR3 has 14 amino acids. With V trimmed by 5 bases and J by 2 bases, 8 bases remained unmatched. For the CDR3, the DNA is TGCAGTGCTTTCCGGGACAGGAGACCCTACGAGCAGTACGTC. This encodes CSAFRDRRPYEQYV.

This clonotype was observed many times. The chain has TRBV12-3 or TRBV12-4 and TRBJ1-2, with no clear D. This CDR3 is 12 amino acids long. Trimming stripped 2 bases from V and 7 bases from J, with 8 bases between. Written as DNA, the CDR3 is TGTGCCAGCAGTTTATGGGCAAGTGGCTACACCTTC. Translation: CASSLWASGYTF.

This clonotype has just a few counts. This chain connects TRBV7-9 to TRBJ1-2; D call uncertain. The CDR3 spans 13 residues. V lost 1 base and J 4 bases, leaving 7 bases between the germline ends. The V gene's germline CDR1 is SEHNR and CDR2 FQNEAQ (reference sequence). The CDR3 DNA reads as TGTGCCAGCAGCTTAGTATCCTTCTATGGCTACACCTTC. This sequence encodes CASSLVSFYGYTF.

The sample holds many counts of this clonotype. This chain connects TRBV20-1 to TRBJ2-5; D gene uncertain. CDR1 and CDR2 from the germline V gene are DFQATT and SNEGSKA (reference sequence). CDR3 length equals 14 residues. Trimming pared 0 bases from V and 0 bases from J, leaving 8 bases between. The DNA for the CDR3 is TGCAGTGCTAGAGACAGAGAATACCAAGAGACCCAGTACTTC. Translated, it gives CSARDREYQETQYF.

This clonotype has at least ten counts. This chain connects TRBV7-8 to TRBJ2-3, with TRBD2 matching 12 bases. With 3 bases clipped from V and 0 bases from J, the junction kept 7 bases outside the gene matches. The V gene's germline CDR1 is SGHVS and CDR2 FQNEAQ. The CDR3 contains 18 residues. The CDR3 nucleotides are TGTGCCAGCAGCTTCCAATGGGGACTAGCGGGTAGCACAGATACGCAGTATTTT. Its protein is CASSFQWGLAGSTDTQYF.

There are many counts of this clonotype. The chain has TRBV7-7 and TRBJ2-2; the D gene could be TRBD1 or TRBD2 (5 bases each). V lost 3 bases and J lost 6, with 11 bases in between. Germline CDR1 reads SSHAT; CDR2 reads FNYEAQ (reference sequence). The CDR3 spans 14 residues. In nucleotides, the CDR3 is TGTGCCAGCAGCTTGGTGTTGGGGGCCGGGGAGCTGTTTTTT. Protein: CASSLVLGAGELFF.

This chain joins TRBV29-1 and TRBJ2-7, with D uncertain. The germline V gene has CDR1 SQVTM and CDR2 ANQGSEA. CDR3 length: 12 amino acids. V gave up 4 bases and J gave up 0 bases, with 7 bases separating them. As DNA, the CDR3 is TGCAGCGTTGGAGCCTTCTCCTACGAGCAGTACTTC. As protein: CSVGAFSYEQYF.

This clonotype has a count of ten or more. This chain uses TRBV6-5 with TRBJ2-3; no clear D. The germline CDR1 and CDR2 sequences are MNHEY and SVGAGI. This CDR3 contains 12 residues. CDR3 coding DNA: TGTGTCACCGTGGCTGGGGCAGATACGCAGTATTTT. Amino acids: CVTVAGADTQYF.

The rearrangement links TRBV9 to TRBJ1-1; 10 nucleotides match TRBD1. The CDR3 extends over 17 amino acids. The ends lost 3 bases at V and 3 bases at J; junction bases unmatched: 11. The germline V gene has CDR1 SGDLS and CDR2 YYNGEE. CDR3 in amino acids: CASSEGQGIRWDTEAFF. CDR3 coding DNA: TGTGCCAGCAGCGAGGGACAGGGGATTAGGTGGGACACTGAAGCTTTCTTT.

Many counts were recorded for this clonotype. In DNA form, the CDR3 reads TGCGCCAGCAGCGCCTTTGGACAGGGGGCGTCTGACGAGCAGTACTTC. As protein: CASSAFGQGASDEQYF. The chain couples TRBV5-1 to TRBJ2-7; 11 bases are a match to TRBD1. V dropped 4 bases and J dropped 5; count of bases not matched to a gene: 11. The CDR3 extends over 16 amino acids. Germline CDR1 SGHRS, CDR2 YFSETQ.

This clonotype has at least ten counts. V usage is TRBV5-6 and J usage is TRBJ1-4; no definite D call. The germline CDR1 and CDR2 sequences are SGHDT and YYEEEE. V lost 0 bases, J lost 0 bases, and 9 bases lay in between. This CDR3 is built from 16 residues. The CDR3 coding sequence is TGTGCCAGCAGCTTGGGCGCTGCTGCAACTAATGAAAAACTGTTTTTT. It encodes CASSLGAAATNEKLFF.

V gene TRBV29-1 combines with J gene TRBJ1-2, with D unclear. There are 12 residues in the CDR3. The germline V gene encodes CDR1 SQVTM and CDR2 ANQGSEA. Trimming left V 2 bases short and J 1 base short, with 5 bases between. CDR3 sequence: CSVEKINYGYTF. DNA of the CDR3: TGCAGCGTTGAAAAGATTAACTATGGCTACACCTTC. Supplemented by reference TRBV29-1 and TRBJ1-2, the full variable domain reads SAVISQKPSRDICQRGTSLTIQCQVDSQVTMMFWYRQQPGQSLTLIATANQGSEATYESGFVIDKFPISRPNLTFSTLTVSNMSPEDSSIYLCSVEKINYGYTFGSGTRLTVV.

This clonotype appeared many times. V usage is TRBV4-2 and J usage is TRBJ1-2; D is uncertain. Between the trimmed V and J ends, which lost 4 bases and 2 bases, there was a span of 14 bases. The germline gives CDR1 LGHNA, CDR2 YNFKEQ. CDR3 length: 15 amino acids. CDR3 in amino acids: CASSPFEGPNYGYTF. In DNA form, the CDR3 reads TGTGCCAGCAGCCCTTTTGAAGGACCAAACTATGGCTACACCTTC.